The 22 T cell receptor beta chains presented below share a single source sample, sequenced in a study of post-analysis software for immune sequencing data. The TCR beta cDNA libraries contained unique molecular identifiers. One entry per CDR3 protein results from TCRdb running MiXCR on the PCR reads. The profile shows about 160,000 distinct CDR3 sequences, about 37% of them singletons. This specimen consisted of blood, obtained after autologous hematopoietic stem cell transplantation. These receptors originate from a girl aged 10 to 17 with multiple sclerosis.

This rearrangement joins TRBV7-9 to TRBJ2-7; the match to TRBD1 covers 10 bases. The V gene end was trimmed by 7 bases and the J gene end by 7 bases; junction bases not matched to a gene: 10. This CDR3 region has 14 residues. Germline V gives CDR1 SEHNR, CDR2 FQNEAQ (reference sequence). CDR3 coding DNA: TGTGCCAGCACGAAGACAGGGGGCACAGGAGAGCAGTACTTC. This codes for CASTKTGGTGEQYF.

The chain employs TRBV7-3 and TRBJ2-1; weak D call: TRBD1 (5 bases). The CDR3 has 17 residues. Trimming shortened V by 1 base and J by 2 bases, and 15 bases separated the two germline ends. Germline lookup yields CDR1 SGHTA and CDR2 FQGTGA. The CDR3 nucleotides read TGTGCCAGCAGCTTAATAGCAGGGAACGGGCCCTACAATGAGCAGTTCTTC. This translates into CASSLIAGNGPYNEQFF.

The chain is built from TRBV6-6 and TRBJ2-1; D ambiguous. The ends were cut back, 6 bases at V and 12 bases at J, with 12 bases in the middle. The CDR3 totals 11 residues. The germline CDR1 and CDR2 sequences are MNHNY and SVGAGI (reference sequence). The CDR3 sequence: CASSRLGWQFF. CDR3 bases: TGTGCCAGCAGCAGGCTCGGCTGGCAGTTCTTC.

This clonotype was observed a few times. The chain has TRBV4-2 and TRBJ2-5; D may be TRBD2 (6 bases). V lost 4 bases and J lost 11, with 17 bases in between. The CDR3 is made up of 13 amino acids. From germline, CDR1 is LGHNA and CDR2 YNFKEQ. Written as DNA, the CDR3 is TGTGCCAGCAGCCTTCGGGAGAGGAATGAGCAGTACTTC. Residues: CASSLRERNEQYF.

The chain links TRBV4-3 to TRBJ2-1; possibly TRBD2 for D (7 bases). The CDR3 loop spans 16 amino acids. CDR1 LGHNA and CDR2 YSLEER come from the germline V gene. V was shortened by 1 base and J by 6 bases, with 16 bases between the two germline ends. The CDR3 bases are TGCGCCAGCAGCCAAGGCGGCGGGAGAGGGGGCAATGAGCAGTTCTTC. Its protein is CASSQGGGRGGNEQFF.

This chain uses TRBV6-5 with TRBJ1-2; 9 nucleotides align to TRBD1. Germline V gene lookup returns CDR1 MNHEY and CDR2 SVGAGI. The CDR3 loop spans 14 amino acids. After removal of 7 bases from V and 7 bases from J, the junction contained 10 bases not matched to a gene. The CDR3 DNA is TGTGCCAGCACCCGAAACAGGGGGCAGAGTGGCTACACCTTC. Translation gives CASTRNRGQSGYTF.

The chain uses TRBV6-4 and TRBJ2-2; D call uncertain. V was shortened by 3 bases and J by 1 base, with 6 bases between the two germline ends. CDR1 and CDR2 from the germline V gene are MRHNA and SNTAGT. This CDR3 is 14 amino acids long. In nucleotides, the CDR3 is TGTGCCAGCAGTGAGAAAGGGAACACCGGGGAGCTGTTTTTT. As protein: CASSEKGNTGELFF.

The chain has TRBV12-3 or TRBV12-4 and TRBJ2-7; 7 bases agree with TRBD1. The CDR3 covers 14 residues. The junction had 8 bases not matched to a gene; V was cut back by 3 bases and J by 6 bases. The DNA of the CDR3 is TGTGCCAGCAGTTTCCTACAGGGGTCGGGCGAGCAGTACTTC. This gives the protein CASSFLQGSGEQYF.

This chain connects TRBV7-2 to TRBJ2-7, with a possible D match to TRBD2 (6 bases). The germline gives CDR1 SGHTA, CDR2 FQGNSA. The ends were cut back, 3 bases at V and 4 bases at J, with 13 bases in the middle. The CDR3 consists of 14 residues. The CDR3 spells CASSLRGGLYEQYF. CDR3 coding DNA: TGTGCCAGCAGCTTGAGGGGCGGACTATACGAGCAGTACTTC.

The chain joins TRBV7-2 to TRBJ2-1; tentative D call: TRBD2 (6 bases). V lost 1 base and J 6 bases, leaving 13 bases between the germline ends. Per the germline V gene, CDR1 is SGHTA and CDR2 is FQGNSA. This CDR3 is built from 15 residues. The CDR3 protein is CASSLGLARSNEQFF. CDR3 nucleotide sequence: TGTGCCAGCAGCTTAGGGCTAGCGAGGAGCAATGAGCAGTTCTTC.

There are a few counts of this clonotype. This chain links TRBV7-2 with TRBJ2-5; no clear D gene. V shed 1 base and J shed 9 bases, with 6 bases lying between them. The length of the CDR3 is 11 residues. Germline CDR1 SGHTA, CDR2 FQGNSA. The CDR3 reads CASSLDPAQYF. The CDR3 DNA is TGTGCCAGCAGCTTAGACCCAGCCCAGTACTTC.

The chain employs TRBV30 and TRBJ2-1, with 7 bases aligning to TRBD2. Germline-derived CDR1 and CDR2 are GTSNPN and SVGIG (reference sequence). The CDR3 loop spans 16 amino acids. V trimming: 0 bases; J trimming: 8 bases; junction bases outside the gene matches: 13. DNA for the CDR3: TGTGCCTGGAGTGTATTGGGGTGGGAGGGCCGAGATGAGCAGTTCTTC. This gives the protein CAWSVLGWEGRDEQFF.

The genes are TRBV6-2 or TRBV6-3 and TRBJ2-7; possibly TRBD1 for D (5 bases). The V and J ends lost 2 bases and 0 bases respectively, with 8 bases between them. CDR3 length equals 14 residues. Germline V gene lookup returns CDR1 MNHEY and CDR2 SVGEGT. The CDR3: CASSYDSSSYEQYF. CDR3 DNA: TGTGCCAGCAGTTACGACAGCAGCTCCTACGAGCAGTACTTC.

This chain links TRBV13 with TRBJ1-1; D unclear. Looked up from germline, CDR1 is PRHDT and CDR2 is FYEKMQ (reference sequence). The CDR3 contains 14 residues. V was clipped by 0 bases and J by 3 bases, with 8 bases between them. CDR3 nucleotides: TGTGCCAGCAGCTTAGGGGGAAGGGACACTGAAGCTTTCTTT. Translated, it gives CASSLGGRDTEAFF.

The gene calls are TRBV20-1 and TRBJ2-1; 7 bases agree with TRBD2. This CDR3 is 13 amino acids long. Germline V gene lookup returns CDR1 DFQATT and CDR2 SNEGSKA (reference sequence). CDR3 nucleotide sequence: TGCGGGCTAGGGGCGGGAGAAGGGAATGAGCAGTTCTTC. The encoded protein is CGLGAGEGNEQFF.

This clonotype was seen a handful of times. The chain carries TRBV14 and TRBJ2-1, with 10 bases aligning to TRBD2. Germline V gene sequence: CDR1 SGHDN, CDR2 FVKESK. The CDR3 totals 17 residues. V shed 4 bases, J shed 7 bases, and the junction held 13 bases outside the gene matches. CDR3 bases: TGTGCCAGCAGCCGGGCGAGGATTCTAGCGGGAGCTAATGAGCAGTTCTTC. Its translation: CASSRARILAGANEQFF.

This clonotype turned up a few times. This chain connects TRBV6-1 to TRBJ1-2, with a weak D call TRBD1 (5 bases). The CDR3 is 12 residues long. The germline gives CDR1 MNHNS, CDR2 SASEGT. The V end lost 6 bases, the J end lost 4 bases, and 9 bases lay between the germline ends. Here the CDR3 DNA reads TGTGCCAGCAGGGGGGATTCCTATGGCTACACCTTC. Translated: CASRGDSYGYTF.

The chain employs TRBV9 and TRBJ2-1; D is possibly TRBD2 (5 bases). Germline assignment: CDR1 SGDLS and CDR2 YYNGEE. The V end lost 0 bases, the J end lost 6 bases, and 10 bases lay between the germline ends. This CDR3 contains 14 residues. The CDR3 sequence is CASSVVPSFNEQFF. CDR3 bases: TGTGCCAGCAGCGTAGTTCCTAGCTTCAATGAGCAGTTCTTC.

For the CDR3, the DNA is TGTGCCAGCAGGGAAGGACTAGCGCACAATGAGCAGTTCTTC. Amino acids: CASREGLAHNEQFF. The V and J genes are TRBV6-6 and TRBJ2-1; 9 bases map to TRBD2. The CDR3 spans 14 residues. Germline lookup yields CDR1 MNHNY and CDR2 SVGAGI (reference sequence). The J segment lost 5 bases and the V segment lost 6 bases, leaving 5 bases of the junction unmatched.

The genes are TRBV4-2 and TRBJ1-5, with D possibly being TRBD1 (6 bases). Trimming stripped 3 bases from V and 0 bases from J, with 15 bases between. Germline loops: CDR1 LGHNA, CDR2 YNFKEQ. This CDR3 is built from 17 residues. CDR3 region: CASSHGDKRYSNQPQHF. CDR3 sequence (DNA): TGTGCCAGCAGCCATGGGGACAAACGGTATAGCAATCAGCCCCAGCATTTT.

V and J are TRBV20-1 and TRBJ2-3, with TRBD2 identical over 7 bases. Germline-derived CDR1 and CDR2 are DFQATT and SNEGSKA (reference sequence). After removal of 3 bases from V and 3 bases from J, the junction contained 9 bases not matched to a gene. CDR3 size: 15 residues. The CDR3 loop is CSARGRRGSTDTQYF. The CDR3 DNA follows: TGCAGTGCTAGGGGGAGGCGCGGGAGTACAGATACGCAGTATTTT.

This clonotype was detected ten times or more. The gene calls are TRBV12-3 or TRBV12-4 and TRBJ2-5, with unresolved D. Trimming took 3 bases from V and 2 from J, leaving 10 bases between them. The CDR3 is 14 amino acids. This CDR3 reads CASSFWTVQETQYF. The CDR3 coding sequence is TGTGCCAGCAGTTTTTGGACGGTTCAAGAGACCCAGTACTTC.